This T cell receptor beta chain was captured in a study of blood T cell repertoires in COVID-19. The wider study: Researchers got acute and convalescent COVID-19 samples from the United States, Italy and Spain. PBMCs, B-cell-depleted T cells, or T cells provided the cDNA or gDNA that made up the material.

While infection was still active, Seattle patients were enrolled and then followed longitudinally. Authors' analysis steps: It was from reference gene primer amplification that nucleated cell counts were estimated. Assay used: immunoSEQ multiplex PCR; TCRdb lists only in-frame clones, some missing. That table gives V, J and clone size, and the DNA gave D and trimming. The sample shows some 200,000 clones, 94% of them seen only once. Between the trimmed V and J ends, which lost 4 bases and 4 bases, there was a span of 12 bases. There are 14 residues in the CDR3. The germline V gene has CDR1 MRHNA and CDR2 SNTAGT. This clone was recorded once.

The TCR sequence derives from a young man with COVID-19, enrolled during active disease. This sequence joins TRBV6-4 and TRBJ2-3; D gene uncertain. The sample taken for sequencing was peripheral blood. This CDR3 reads CASSAQVGSDTQYF. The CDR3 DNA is TGTGCCAGCAGTGCCCAGGTTGGGTCAGATACGCAGTATTTT.